This T cell receptor beta chain came from a study of T cell changes during pregnancy in multiple sclerosis. The method was immunoSEQ multiplex PCR; TCRdb's version includes in-frame clones alone and lacks a portion of them. This sample yields about 75,000 clones, of which about 90% are seen a single time; roughly 0.9% belongs to the top ten. V lost 6 bases to trimming and J lost 0 bases, with 12 bases between them. The CDR3 is 16 amino acids. CDR1 and CDR2 from the germline V gene are MNHEY and SMNVEV (reference sequence). Sequencing was performed on peripheral blood, taken in the first trimester of pregnancy. The TCR comes from a female donor in good health, enrolled as a control in a pregnancy study. The J gene is TRBJ2-6, the V gene TRBV27; the D is unclear. CDR3 coding DNA: TGTGCCAGCAGCCAAATCCCTACCTCTGGGGCCAACGTCCTGACTTTC. This translates into CASSQIPTSGANVLTF.